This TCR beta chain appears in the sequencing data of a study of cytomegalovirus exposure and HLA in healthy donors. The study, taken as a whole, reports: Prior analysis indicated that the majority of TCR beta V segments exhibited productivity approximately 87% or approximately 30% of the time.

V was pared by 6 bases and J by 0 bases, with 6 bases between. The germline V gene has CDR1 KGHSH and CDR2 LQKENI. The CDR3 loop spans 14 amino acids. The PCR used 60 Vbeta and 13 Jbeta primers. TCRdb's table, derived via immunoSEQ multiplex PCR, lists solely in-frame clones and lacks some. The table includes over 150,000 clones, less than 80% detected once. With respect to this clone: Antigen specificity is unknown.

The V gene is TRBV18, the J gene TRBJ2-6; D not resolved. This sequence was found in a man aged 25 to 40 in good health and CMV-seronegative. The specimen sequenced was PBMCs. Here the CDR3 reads CASSAASGANVLTF. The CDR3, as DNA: TGTGCCAGCTCGGCGGCCTCTGGGGCCAACGTCCTGACTTTC.